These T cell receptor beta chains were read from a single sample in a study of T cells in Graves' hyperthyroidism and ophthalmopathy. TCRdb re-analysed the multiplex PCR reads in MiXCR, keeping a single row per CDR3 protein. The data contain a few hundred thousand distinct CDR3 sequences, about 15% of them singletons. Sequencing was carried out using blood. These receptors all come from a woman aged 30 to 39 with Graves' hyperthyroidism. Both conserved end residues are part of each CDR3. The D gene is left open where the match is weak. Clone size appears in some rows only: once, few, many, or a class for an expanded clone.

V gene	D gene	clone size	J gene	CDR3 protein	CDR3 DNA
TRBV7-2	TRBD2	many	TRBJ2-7	CASNRGGGRTVEQYF	TGTGCCAGCAACCGGGGTGGCGGGAGAACCGTCGAGCAGTACTTC
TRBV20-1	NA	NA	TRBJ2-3	CSARVPSGVSTDTQYF	TGCAGTGCTAGAGTCCCCTCTGGGGTAAGCACAGATACGCAGTATTTT
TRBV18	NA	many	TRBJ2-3	CASSPGEISTDTQYF	TGTGCCAGCTCACCAGGGGAAATTAGCACAGATACGCAGTATTTT
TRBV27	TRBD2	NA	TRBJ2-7	CASSPREVYEQYF	TGTGCCAGCAGTCCACGGGAGGTCTACGAGCAGTACTTC
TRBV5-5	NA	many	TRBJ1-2	CASSLKTTNYGYTF	TGTGCCAGCAGCTTGAAAACAACTAACTATGGCTACACCTTC
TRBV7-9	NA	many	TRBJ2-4	CAGERQPKNIQYF	TGTGCAGGGGAGAGACAGCCAAAAAACATTCAGTACTTC
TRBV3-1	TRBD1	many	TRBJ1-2	CASSQDGLGGGEDGYTF	TGTGCCAGCAGCCAAGATGGCCTAGGAGGGGGCGAAGATGGCTACACCTTC
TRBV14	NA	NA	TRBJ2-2	CASSQGLVELGELFF	TGTGCCAGCAGCCAAGGACTAGTAGAGCTCGGGGAGCTGTTTTTT
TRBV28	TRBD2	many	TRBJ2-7	CASSPQREIYEQYF	TGTGCCAGCAGTCCCCAGCGGGAGATCTACGAGCAGTACTTC
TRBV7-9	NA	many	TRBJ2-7	CASSLRGDSYEQYF	TGTGCCAGCAGCTTAAGAGGGGACTCCTACGAGCAGTACTTC
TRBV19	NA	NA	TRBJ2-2	CASRLTRIGTGELFF	TGTGCCAGTAGGCTAACTAGAATTGGCACCGGGGAGCTGTTTTTT
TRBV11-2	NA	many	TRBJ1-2	CASSPADLYGYTF	TGTGCCAGCAGCCCCGCGGATCTCTATGGCTACACCTTC
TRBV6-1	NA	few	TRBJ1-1	CASSETDMNTEAFF	TGTGCCAGCAGTGAGACAGACATGAACACTGAAGCTTTCTTT
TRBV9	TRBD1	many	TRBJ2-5	CASSVRQGEGETQYF	TGTGCCAGCAGCGTAAGGCAGGGGGAAGGGGAGACCCAGTACTTC
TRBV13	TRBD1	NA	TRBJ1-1	CASSFGQGARTEAFF	TGTGCCAGCAGCTTTGGACAGGGGGCGAGAACTGAAGCTTTCTTT
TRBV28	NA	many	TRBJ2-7	CASSPSGGPYEQYF	TGTGCCAGCAGCCCATCAGGAGGGCCCTACGAGCAGTACTTC
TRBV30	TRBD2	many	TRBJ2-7	CAWTISFSREDSYEQYF	TGTGCCTGGACAATCTCCTTCTCGCGGGAGGATTCCTACGAGCAGTACTTC
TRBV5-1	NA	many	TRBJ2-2	CASSLKEARLNTGELFF	TGCGCCAGCAGCTTGAAGGAGGCCAGACTTAACACCGGGGAGCTGTTTTTT
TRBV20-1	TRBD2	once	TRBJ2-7	CSAAGTSGIYEQYF	TGCAGTGCCGCCGGGACTAGCGGGATCTACGAGCAGTACTTC
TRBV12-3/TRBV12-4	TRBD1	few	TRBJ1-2	CASSPTGASYGYTF	TGTGCCAGCAGCCCTACAGGGGCCTCCTATGGCTACACCTTC
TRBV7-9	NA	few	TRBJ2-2	CASSLIDFTGELFF	TGTGCCAGCAGCCTAATCGATTTTACCGGGGAGCTGTTTTTT
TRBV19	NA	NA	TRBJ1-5	CASSATFSNQPQHF	TGTGCCAGTAGTGCGACCTTCAGCAATCAGCCCCAGCATTTT
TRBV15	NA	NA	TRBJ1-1	CATSRKQVPGSLTFF	TGTGCCACCAGCAGAAAACAGGTACCCGGTTCGTTGACTTTCTTT
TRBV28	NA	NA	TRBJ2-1	CASRGGPRYEQFF	TGTGCCAGCAGAGGAGGGCCTCGATATGAGCAGTTCTTC
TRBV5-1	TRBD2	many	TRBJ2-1	CASSLRREGSNEQFF	TGCGCCAGCAGCTTGCGGCGGGAGGGTTCCAATGAGCAGTTCTTC
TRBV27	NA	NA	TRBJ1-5	CASSLGRKGQPQHF	TGTGCCAGCAGTTTAGGACGGAAGGGTCAGCCCCAGCATTTT
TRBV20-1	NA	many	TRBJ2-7	CSARDTRAPGHYEQYF	TGCAGTGCTAGAGATACCCGGGCTCCTGGCCACTACGAGCAGTACTTC
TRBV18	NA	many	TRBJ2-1	CASSPGPGDEQFF	TGTGCCAGCTCACCTGGACCGGGCGATGAGCAGTTCTTC
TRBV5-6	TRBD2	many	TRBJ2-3	CASSDGLAGVRDTQYF	TGTGCCAGCAGCGACGGACTAGCGGGAGTGAGGGATACGCAGTATTTT
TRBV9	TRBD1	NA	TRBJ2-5	CASSAGGVDRGETQYF	TGTGCCAGCAGCGCTGGCGGTGTTGACAGGGGAGAGACCCAGTACTTC
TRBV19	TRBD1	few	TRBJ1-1	CASSLDRGRYTEAFF	TGTGCCAGTAGCCTAGACAGGGGAAGGTACACTGAAGCTTTCTTT
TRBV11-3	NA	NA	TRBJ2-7	CASSLGEAPGLYEQYF	TGTGCCAGCAGCTTAGGAGAGGCCCCCGGGTTATACGAGCAGTACTTC
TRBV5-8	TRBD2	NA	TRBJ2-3	CASAELAGGSTDTQYF	TGTGCCAGCGCGGAACTAGCGGGAGGTAGCACAGATACGCAGTATTTT
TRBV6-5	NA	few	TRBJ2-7	CASSYSRAGPLDYEQYF	TGTGCCAGCAGTTACTCCCGGGCGGGCCCCCTAGACTACGAGCAGTACTTC
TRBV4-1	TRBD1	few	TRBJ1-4	CASSRLRLGAGGLFREKLFF	TGCGCCAGCAGCCGCCTCCGCCTGGGGGCAGGGGGCTTATTCCGGGAAAAACTGTTTTTT
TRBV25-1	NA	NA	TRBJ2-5	CASSDGIGLRGETQYF	TGTGCCAGCAGTGATGGGATAGGCCTCCGAGGGGAGACCCAGTACTTC
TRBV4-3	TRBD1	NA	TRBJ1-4	CASSQPSGTGDEKLFF	TGCGCCAGCAGCCAACCAAGCGGGACAGGGGACGAAAAACTGTTTTTT
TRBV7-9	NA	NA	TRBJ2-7	CASSSSRRYEQYF	TGTGCCAGCAGCTCCTCCCGGCGCTACGAGCAGTACTTC
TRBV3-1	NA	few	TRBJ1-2	CASSSRGGALNYGYAF	TGTGCCAGCAGCTCCCGAGGAGGGGCTCTTAACTATGGCTACGCCTTC
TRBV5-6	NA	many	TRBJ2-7	CASSFSGSPYEQYF	TGTGCCAGCAGCTTCTCCGGATCCCCCTACGAGCAGTACTTC